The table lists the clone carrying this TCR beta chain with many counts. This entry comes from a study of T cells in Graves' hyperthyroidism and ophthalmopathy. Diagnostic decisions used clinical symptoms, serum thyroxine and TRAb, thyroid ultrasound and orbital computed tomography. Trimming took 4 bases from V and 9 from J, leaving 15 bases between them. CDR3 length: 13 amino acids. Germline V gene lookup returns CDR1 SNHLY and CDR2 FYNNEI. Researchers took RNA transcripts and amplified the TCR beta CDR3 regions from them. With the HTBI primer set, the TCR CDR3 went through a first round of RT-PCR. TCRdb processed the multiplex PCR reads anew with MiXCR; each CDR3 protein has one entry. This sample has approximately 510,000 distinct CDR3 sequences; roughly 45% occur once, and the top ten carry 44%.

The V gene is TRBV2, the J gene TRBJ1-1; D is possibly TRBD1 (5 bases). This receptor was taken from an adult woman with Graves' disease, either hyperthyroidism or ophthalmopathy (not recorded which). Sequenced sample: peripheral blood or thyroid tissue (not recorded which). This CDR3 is CASSGREKGKAFF. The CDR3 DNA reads TGTGCCAGCAGTGGCAGGGAAAAGGGTAAAGCTTTCTTT.